This T cell receptor (beta chain) was found in a study of blood T cell repertoires in COVID-19. Study information: Donors in the United States, Italy and Spain gave samples during acute or convalescent COVID-19. T cells, B-cell-depleted T cells, or PBMCs provided the cDNA or gDNA that served as material.

In the original processing: Reference gene primer amplification gave estimated nucleated cell counts. Clones were sequenced by immunoSEQ multiplex PCR, and TCRdb holds only the in-frame ones, with some missing. That table gives V, J and clone size, and the DNA gave D and trimming. The data contain 200,000 to 250,000 clones, around 90% of them singletons. This TCR was recovered from an older man with acute or convalescent COVID-19. Sequencing used peripheral blood.

CDR3 in amino acids: CASVLAGGPYEQYF. For the CDR3, the DNA is TGTGCCAGCGTACTAGCGGGAGGGCCCTACGAGCAGTACTTC. This chain joins TRBV28 and TRBJ2-7; 13 bases align to TRBD2. V gave up 8 bases and J gave up 2 bases; unmatched junction bases: 3. CDR1 and CDR2 (germline): MDHEN, SYDVKM. The CDR3 is 14 residues long.